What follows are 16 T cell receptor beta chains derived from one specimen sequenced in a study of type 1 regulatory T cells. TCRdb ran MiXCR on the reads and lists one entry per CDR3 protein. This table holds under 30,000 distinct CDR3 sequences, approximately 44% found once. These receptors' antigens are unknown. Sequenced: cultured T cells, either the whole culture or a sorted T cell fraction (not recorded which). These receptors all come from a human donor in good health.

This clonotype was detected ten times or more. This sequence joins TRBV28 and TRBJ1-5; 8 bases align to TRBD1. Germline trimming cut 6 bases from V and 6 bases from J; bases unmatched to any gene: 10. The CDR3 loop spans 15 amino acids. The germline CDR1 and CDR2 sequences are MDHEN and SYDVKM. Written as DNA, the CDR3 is TGTGCCAGCAGCTCCCGCAGGGGGCCCGGTCAGCCCCAGCATTTT. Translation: CASSSRRGPGQPQHF.

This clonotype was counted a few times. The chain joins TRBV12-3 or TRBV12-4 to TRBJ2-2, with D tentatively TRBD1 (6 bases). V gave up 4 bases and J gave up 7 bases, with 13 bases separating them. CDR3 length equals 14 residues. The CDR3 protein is CASSYYRDNGELFF. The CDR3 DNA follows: TGTGCCAGCAGTTACTACAGGGACAACGGGGAGCTGTTTTTT.

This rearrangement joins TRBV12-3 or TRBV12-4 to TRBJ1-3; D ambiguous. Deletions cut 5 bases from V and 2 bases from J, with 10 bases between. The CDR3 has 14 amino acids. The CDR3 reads CASSAEGAGNTIYF. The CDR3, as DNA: TGTGCCAGCAGTGCCGAAGGCGCTGGAAACACCATATATTTT.

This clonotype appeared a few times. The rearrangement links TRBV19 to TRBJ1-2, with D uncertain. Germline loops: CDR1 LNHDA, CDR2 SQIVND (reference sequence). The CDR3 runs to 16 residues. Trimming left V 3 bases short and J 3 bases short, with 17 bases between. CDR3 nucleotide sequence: TGTGCCAGTAGTATGGGCCCGCCTCGACGAGACTATGGCTACACCTTC. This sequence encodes CASSMGPPRRDYGYTF.

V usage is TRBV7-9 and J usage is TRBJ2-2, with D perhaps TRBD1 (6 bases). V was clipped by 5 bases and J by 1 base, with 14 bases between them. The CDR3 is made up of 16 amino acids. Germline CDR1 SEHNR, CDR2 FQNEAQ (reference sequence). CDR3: CASSGHRAGNTGELFF. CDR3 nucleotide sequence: TGTGCCAGCAGCGGACACAGGGCTGGGAACACCGGGGAGCTGTTTTTT.

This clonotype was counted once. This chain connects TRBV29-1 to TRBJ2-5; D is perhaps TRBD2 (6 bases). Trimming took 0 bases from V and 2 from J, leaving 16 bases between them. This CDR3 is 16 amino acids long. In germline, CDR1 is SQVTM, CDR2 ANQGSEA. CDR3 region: CSVEEMALAFQETQYF. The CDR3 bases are TGCAGCGTTGAAGAGATGGCCCTAGCGTTTCAAGAGACCCAGTACTTC. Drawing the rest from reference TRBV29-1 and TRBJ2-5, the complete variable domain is SAVISQKPSRDICQRGTSLTIQCQVDSQVTMMFWYRQQPGQSLTLIATANQGSEATYESGFVIDKFPISRPNLTFSTLTVSNMSPEDSSIYLCSVEEMALAFQETQYFGPGTRLLVL.

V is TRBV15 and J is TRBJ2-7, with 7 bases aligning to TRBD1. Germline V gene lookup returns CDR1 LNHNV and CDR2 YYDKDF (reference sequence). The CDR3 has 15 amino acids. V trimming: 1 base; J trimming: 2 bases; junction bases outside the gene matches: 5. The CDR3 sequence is CATSRARTGAYEQYF. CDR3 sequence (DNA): TGTGCCACCAGCAGAGCCCGGACAGGAGCCTACGAGCAGTACTTC.

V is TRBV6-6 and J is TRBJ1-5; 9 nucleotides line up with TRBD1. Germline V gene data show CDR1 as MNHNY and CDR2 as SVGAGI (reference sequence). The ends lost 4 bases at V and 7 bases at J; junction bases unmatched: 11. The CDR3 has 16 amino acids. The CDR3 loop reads CASSSHDRGIGQPQHF. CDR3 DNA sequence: TGTGCCAGCAGTTCCCATGACAGGGGGATAGGACAGCCCCAGCATTTT.

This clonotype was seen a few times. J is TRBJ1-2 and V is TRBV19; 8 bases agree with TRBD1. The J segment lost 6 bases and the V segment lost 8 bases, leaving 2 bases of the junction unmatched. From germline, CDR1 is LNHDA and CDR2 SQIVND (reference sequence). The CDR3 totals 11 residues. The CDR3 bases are TGTGCCAGTCGACAGGGGAATGGCTACACCTTC. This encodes CASRQGNGYTF.

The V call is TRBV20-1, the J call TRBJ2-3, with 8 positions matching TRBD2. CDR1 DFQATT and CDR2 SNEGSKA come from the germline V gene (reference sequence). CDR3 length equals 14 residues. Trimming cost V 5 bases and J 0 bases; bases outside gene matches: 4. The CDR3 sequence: CSAPLAGSTDTQYF. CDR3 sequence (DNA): TGCAGTGCTCCCTTAGCGGGGAGCACAGATACGCAGTATTTT.

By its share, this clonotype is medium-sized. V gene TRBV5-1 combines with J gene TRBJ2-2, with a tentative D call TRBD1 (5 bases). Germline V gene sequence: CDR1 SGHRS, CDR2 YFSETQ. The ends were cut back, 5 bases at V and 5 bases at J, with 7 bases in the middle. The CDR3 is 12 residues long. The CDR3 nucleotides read TGCGCCAGCAGAGGGGATACCGGGGAGCTGTTTTTT. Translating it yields CASRGDTGELFF.

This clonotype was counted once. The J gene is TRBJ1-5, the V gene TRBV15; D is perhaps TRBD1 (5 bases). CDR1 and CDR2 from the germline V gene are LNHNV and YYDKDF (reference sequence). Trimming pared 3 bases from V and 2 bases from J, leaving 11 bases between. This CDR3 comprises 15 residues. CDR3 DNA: TGTGCCACCAGCAGGGGGGGGGGAGGCAATCAGCCCCAGCATTTT. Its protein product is CATSRGGGGNQPQHF.

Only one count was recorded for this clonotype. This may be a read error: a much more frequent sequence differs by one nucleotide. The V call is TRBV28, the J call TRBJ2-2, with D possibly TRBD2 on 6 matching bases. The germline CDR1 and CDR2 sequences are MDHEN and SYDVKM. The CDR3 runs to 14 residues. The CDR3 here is CASSLYGEYGGLFF. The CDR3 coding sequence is TGTGCCAGCAGTTTATACGGGGAGTACGGGGGGCTGTTTTTT.

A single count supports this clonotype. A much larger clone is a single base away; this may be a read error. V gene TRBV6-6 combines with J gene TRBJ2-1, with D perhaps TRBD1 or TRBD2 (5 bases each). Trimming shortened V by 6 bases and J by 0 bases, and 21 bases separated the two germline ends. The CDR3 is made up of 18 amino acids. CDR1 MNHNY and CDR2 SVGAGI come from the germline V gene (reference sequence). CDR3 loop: CASSPRVGTPSSYNEQFF. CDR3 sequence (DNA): TGTGCCAGCAGCCCAAGAGTAGGGACGCCAAGCTCCTACAATGAGCAGTTCTTC.

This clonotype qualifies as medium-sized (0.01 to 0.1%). For the CDR3, the DNA is TGTGCCAGCTCACCACTGAACAGCAACTATGGCTACACCTTC. It yields the protein CASSPLNSNYGYTF. The chain is built from TRBV18 and TRBJ1-2; D is unclear. Germline CDR1 is KGHSH and CDR2 is LQKENI. This CDR3 spans 14 amino acids. The ends were cut back, 1 base at V and 2 bases at J, with 8 bases in the middle.

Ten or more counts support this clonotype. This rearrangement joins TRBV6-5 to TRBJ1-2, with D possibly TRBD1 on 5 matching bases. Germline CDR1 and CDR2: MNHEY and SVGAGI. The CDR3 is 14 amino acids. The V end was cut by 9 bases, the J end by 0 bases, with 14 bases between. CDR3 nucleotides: TGTGCCAGTGGGGGAACGACAGCTAACTATGGCTACACCTTC. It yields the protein CASGGTTANYGYTF.